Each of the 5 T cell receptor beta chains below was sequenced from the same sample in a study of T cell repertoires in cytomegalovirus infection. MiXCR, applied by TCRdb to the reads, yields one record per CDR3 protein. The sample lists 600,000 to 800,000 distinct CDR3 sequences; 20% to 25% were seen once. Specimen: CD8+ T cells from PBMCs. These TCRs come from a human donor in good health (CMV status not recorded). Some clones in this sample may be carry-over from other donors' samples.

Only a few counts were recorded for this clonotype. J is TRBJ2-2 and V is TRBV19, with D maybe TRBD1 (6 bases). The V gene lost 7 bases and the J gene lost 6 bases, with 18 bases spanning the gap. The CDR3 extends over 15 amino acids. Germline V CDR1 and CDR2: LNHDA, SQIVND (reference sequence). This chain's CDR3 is CASTPGHRTSGELFF. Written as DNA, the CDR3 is TGTGCCAGTACCCCGGGACACCGGACGTCCGGGGAGCTGTTTTTT.

The CDR3 here is CASSLGYPQSQYF. CDR3 DNA: TGTGCCAGCAGCCTGGGCTATCCCCAGTCGCAGTATTTT. The chain is built from TRBV13 and TRBJ2-3; D not certain. The CDR3 is made up of 13 amino acids. Germline CDR1 PRHDT, CDR2 FYEKMQ (reference sequence). V gave up 5 bases and J gave up 10 bases, with 16 bases separating them.

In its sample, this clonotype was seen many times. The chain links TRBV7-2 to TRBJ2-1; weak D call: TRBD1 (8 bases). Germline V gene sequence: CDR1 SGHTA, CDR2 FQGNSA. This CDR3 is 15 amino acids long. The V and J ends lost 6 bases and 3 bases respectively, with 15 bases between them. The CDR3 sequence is CASRSGTGGYNEQFF. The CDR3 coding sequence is TGTGCCAGCAGGAGCGGGACAGGAGGCTACAATGAGCAGTTCTTC.

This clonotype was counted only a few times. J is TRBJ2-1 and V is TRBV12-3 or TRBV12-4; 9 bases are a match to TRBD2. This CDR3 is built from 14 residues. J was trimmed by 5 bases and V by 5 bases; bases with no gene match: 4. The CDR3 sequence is CASSTGTSHNEQFF. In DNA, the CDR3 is TGTGCCAGCAGTACCGGGACTAGCCACAATGAGCAGTTCTTC.

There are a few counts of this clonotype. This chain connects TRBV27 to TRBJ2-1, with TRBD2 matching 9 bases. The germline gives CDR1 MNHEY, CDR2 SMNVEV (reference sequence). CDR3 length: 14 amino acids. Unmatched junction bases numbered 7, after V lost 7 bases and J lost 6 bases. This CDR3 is CASNKRGVANEQFF. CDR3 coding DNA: TGTGCCAGCAATAAGCGGGGGGTGGCCAATGAGCAGTTCTTC.